This is a list of T cell receptor beta chains from one sample in a study of T cells in Graves' hyperthyroidism and ophthalmopathy. Using its own MiXCR run on the multiplex PCR reads, TCRdb lists one record per CDR3 protein. Seen here are roughly 400,000 distinct CDR3 sequences, more than 12% observed once, and the top ten hold 25% to 30%. Sequenced: blood. The receptors come from a man in his fifties or sixties with Graves' ophthalmopathy. CDR3s include the opening cysteine and the closing phenylalanine or tryptophan. A D gene is named only where the DNA matches it firmly. Clone size, where shown, is once, few, many, or a class for clones that have expanded.

>TRBV20-1|-|TRBJ2-6|-
TGCAGTGCTAGAAACTCTGGGGCCAACGTCCTGACTTTC
CSARNSGANVLTF
>TRBV6-1|many|TRBJ1-5|TRBD1
TGTGCCAGCAGTGGCTTTCGGGACAGCCACCAGCCCCAGCATTTT
CASSGFRDSHQPQHF
>TRBV19|many|TRBJ2-7|-
TGTGCCAGTACGGGGAGCGGTCCTGGGGGCGAGCAGTACTTC
CASTGSGPGGEQYF
>TRBV10-3|-|TRBJ1-5|TRBD1
TGTGCCAGCGGGACAGACAATCAGCCCCAGCATTTT
CASGTDNQPQHF
>TRBV20-1|-|TRBJ2-7|-
TGCAGTGCTAGAGGGGACGTGACCTACGAGCAGTACTTC
CSARGDVTYEQYF
>TRBV29-1|many|TRBJ1-1|TRBD1
TGCAGCGTGATACGACAGGGGGCGATGTCTTTCTTT
CSVIRQGAMSFF
>TRBV5-5|many|TRBJ2-7|-
TGTGCCAGCAGCCTAGGGCCGGGACCACTATACGAGCAGTACTTC
CASSLGPGPLYEQYF
>TRBV5-1|few|TRBJ2-7|TRBD2
TGCGCCAGCAGCTCGACTAGCGGGAGAAGGAGCTACGAGCAGTACTTC
CASSSTSGRRSYEQYF
>TRBV12-3/TRBV12-4|many|TRBJ2-7|TRBD1
TGTGCCAGCAGGGCTACAGGGGGCTACGAGCAGTACTTC
CASRATGGYEQYF
>TRBV19|-|TRBJ2-1|-
TGTGCCAGTAGTATCGAGGGCATCTCCTACGAGCAGTTCTTC
CASSIEGISYEQFF
>TRBV9|few|TRBJ1-2|-
TGTGCCAGCAGCCCCACCGGGGTTGGCTACACCTTC
CASSPTGVGYTF
>TRBV6-2/TRBV6-3|-|TRBJ1-3|-
TGTGCCAGCAGTCCCAATCACGGAAACACCATATATTTT
CASSPNHGNTIYF
>TRBV5-1|many|TRBJ2-3|TRBD2
TGCGCCAGCAGCTTGGGGACTAGCGGAGATACGCAGTATTTT
CASSLGTSGDTQYF
>TRBV7-8|many|TRBJ2-7|TRBD2
TGTGCCAGCAGCGTGACTAGCTTCTACGAGCAGTACTTC
CASSVTSFYEQYF
>TRBV7-6|many|TRBJ1-1|-
TGTGCCAGCAGCTTGACCCCGAACACTGAAGCTTTCTTT
CASSLTPNTEAFF
>TRBV27|many|TRBJ2-1|TRBD2
TGTGCCAGCAGTTTATCTGGCGGGAGTATCGATGAGCAGTTCTTC
CASSLSGGSIDEQFF
>TRBV6-1|-|TRBJ1-2|-
TGTGCCGGCAGGATCTCGGGGGGGAGTGGCTACACCTTC
CAGRISGGSGYTF
>TRBV13|-|TRBJ1-1|-
TGTGCCAGCAGCTTACTCCCAAGGGGCCTGAACACTGAAGCTTTCTTT
CASSLLPRGLNTEAFF
>TRBV5-1|-|TRBJ2-5|TRBD2
TGCGCCAGCAGCTTGGGGACTAGCGGGAGCGGGGAGACCCAGTACTTC
CASSLGTSGSGETQYF
>TRBV15|once|TRBJ2-7|-
TGTGCCACCAGCAGAGCGGGACCCTACGAGCAGTACTTC
CATSRAGPYEQYF
>TRBV5-1|many|TRBJ2-1|TRBD2
TGCGCCAGCAGCTTGGATGCTAGCGGTAACTCGGGTGAGCAGTTCTTC
CASSLDASGNSGEQFF
>TRBV6-1|many|TRBJ2-3|TRBD2
TGTGCCAGCAGCCGCAGGACTAGCGGGGGCACAGATACGCAGTATTTT
CASSRRTSGGTDTQYF
>TRBV14|-|TRBJ1-4|-
TGTGCCAGCAGCCGAGATTGGACATACGGTGAAAAACTGTTTTTT
CASSRDWTYGEKLFF
>TRBV9|-|TRBJ2-6|-
TGTGCCAGCAGCACCCTAGCCTCTGGGGCCAACGTCCTGACTTTC
CASSTLASGANVLTF
>TRBV20-1|few|TRBJ1-1|-
TGCAGTGCTAGAGAAGAGAACACTGAAGCTTTCTTT
CSAREENTEAFF
>TRBV20-1|-|TRBJ2-7|TRBD2
TGCAGTGCACGGACTAGCGGGAGTCTCGAGCAGTACTTC
CSARTSGSLEQYF